This is a list of T cell receptor beta chains from one sample in a study of shared clonotypes between healthy human individuals. This table comes from immunoSEQ multiplex PCR, and its TCRdb copy is limited to in-frame clones, with some not included. The sample records around 450,000 clones, 79% being singletons. The specimen sequenced was PBMCs. The receptors derive from a woman aged 40 to 49 in good health. Some clones in this sample may be carry-over from other donors' samples. Both conserved end residues are part of each CDR3. A D gene is named only where the DNA matches it firmly. Expanded clones get a size class; other rows say once, few or many, or leave the size out.

clone_size,j_call,cdr3_length,d_call,v_call,cdr3_nt,cdr3_aa
.,TRBJ2-1,15,TRBD2,TRBV6-4,TGTGCCAGCAGTGACACCAGCGGGAGCTACAATGAGCAGTTCTTC,CASSDTSGSYNEQFF
.,TRBJ2-7,14,.,TRBV11-2,TGTGCCAGCAGCTCTCTTGAGAAGGGTTACGAGCAGTACTTC,CASSSLEKGYEQYF
few,TRBJ1-1,13,.,TRBV19,TGTGCCAGTAGTATAGGGACAGACACTGAAGCTTTCTTT,CASSIGTDTEAFF
few,TRBJ2-2,15,.,TRBV7-6,TGTGCCAGCAGTCAGGGAAATTCGAACACCGGGGAGCTGTTTTTT,CASSQGNSNTGELFF
.,TRBJ2-7,14,TRBD1,TRBV29-1,TGCAGCGTTGTTAGGGGGACAGGGGCCTACGAGCAGTACTTC,CSVVRGTGAYEQYF
.,TRBJ1-4,15,TRBD1,TRBV5-1,TGCGCCAGCAGCTTGGGACAGGGGACTAATGAAAAACTGTTTTTT,CASSLGQGTNEKLFF
once,TRBJ2-5,13,.,TRBV29-1,TGCAGCGTTGGGGGCAGGGAACAAGAGACCCAGTACTTC,CSVGGREQETQYF
.,TRBJ2-1,15,.,TRBV18,TGTGCCAGCTCACCCGATAGAGGGCCCCGCAATGAGCAGTTCTTC,CASSPDRGPRNEQFF
.,TRBJ2-1,17,TRBD2,TRBV5-4,TGTGCCAGCAGCTTTCACTCGACTAGCGGATCCTACAATGAGCAGTTCTTC,CASSFHSTSGSYNEQFF
few,TRBJ2-2,15,TRBD1,TRBV27,TGTGCCAGCAGTAGGACAGGGGGCAACACCGGGGAGCTGTTTTTT,CASSRTGGNTGELFF
.,TRBJ1-4,15,.,TRBV5-1,TGCGCCAGCAGCTTGGGTGCTAGGACAGCTGAAAAACTGTTTTTT,CASSLGARTAEKLFF
.,TRBJ1-4,13,.,TRBV4-2,TGTGCCAGCAGCCAATGGGGCGGTGAAAAACTGTTTTTT,CASSQWGGEKLFF
.,TRBJ1-2,14,.,TRBV11-2,TGTGCCAGCAGCTTGGGGGTTGGGCACTATGGCTACACCTTC,CASSLGVGHYGYTF
.,TRBJ2-7,15,.,TRBV7-3,TGTGCCAGCAGTCCAACGCCGGCTAGTATCGTCGAGCAGTACTTC,CASSPTPASIVEQYF
.,TRBJ2-1,13,.,TRBV5-1,TGCGCCAGCAGCCTGATGGACAGTTGGGTGCAGTTCTTC,CASSLMDSWVQFF
.,TRBJ2-3,15,TRBD1,TRBV5-1,TGCGCCAGCAGCCTTGACAGGGGGGTAGCAGATACGCAGTATTTT,CASSLDRGVADTQYF
few,TRBJ2-2,14,.,TRBV29-1,TGCAGCTCCCCTAAGGGCCGGTTCACCGGGGAGCTGTTTTTT,CSSPKGRFTGELFF
.,TRBJ2-1,16,TRBD2,TRBV7-2,TGTGCCAGCAGCTTATTGCCGGGAGGGCCGGGTAATGAGCAGTTCTTC,CASSLLPGGPGNEQFF
.,TRBJ2-6,18,TRBD1,TRBV19,TGTGCCAGTAGTTTTACGGGACAGGGACCCCCTGGGGCCAACGTCCTGACTTTC,CASSFTGQGPPGANVLTF
.,TRBJ1-2,14,.,TRBV30,TGTGCCTGGAGTGTACCGGGGACGGAATATGGCTACACCTTC,CAWSVPGTEYGYTF
.,TRBJ2-1,15,TRBD2,TRBV30,TGTGCCTGGAGTGGCGGACTAGTCTCCTACAATGAGCAGTTCTTC,CAWSGGLVSYNEQFF
.,TRBJ2-1,16,.,TRBV4-3,TGCGCCAGCAGCCAAGGGAACAGGTGGGAAGACAATGAGCAGTTCTTC,CASSQGNRWEDNEQFF
.,TRBJ2-5,14,.,TRBV14,TGTGCCAGCAGCCAAGAGCTGAGACTAGAGACCCAGTACTTC,CASSQELRLETQYF
.,TRBJ2-7,14,TRBD2,TRBV6-5,TGTGCCAGCAGACAGACTAGCGGCTCCTACGAGCAGTACTTC,CASRQTSGSYEQYF
.,TRBJ1-1,12,.,TRBV18,TGTGCCAGCTCACCAGGGAGCACTGAAGCTTTCTTT,CASSPGSTEAFF
.,TRBJ1-5,14,.,TRBV11-2,TGTGCCAGCGTCCACCAAGGCACTAATCAGCCCCAGCATTTT,CASVHQGTNQPQHF
.,TRBJ2-6,17,.,TRBV4-1,TGCGCCAGCAGCCAAGATGTCGGAGTGTCTGGGGCCAACGTCCTGACTTTC,CASSQDVGVSGANVLTF
.,TRBJ2-5,14,TRBD1,TRBV19,TGTGCCAGTAGTGCAAGACAGGGGGCAGAGACCCAGTACTTC,CASSARQGAETQYF
many,TRBJ2-1,16,.,TRBV7-6,TGTGCCAGCAGCTTAAGTGGTGCTACTTACCCTAATGAGCAGTTCTTC,CASSLSGATYPNEQFF
.,TRBJ1-1,12,.,TRBV4-1,TGCGCCAGCAGCCCTCTAGGGAGTCAGGCTTTCTTT,CASSPLGSQAFF
.,TRBJ2-3,16,TRBD2,TRBV6-5,TGTGCCAGCAGTTACTCGACTAGCGGGAGGGCCGGTACGCAGTATTTT,CASSYSTSGRAGTQYF
.,TRBJ2-3,14,.,TRBV15,TGTGCCACCAGCAGAGATTCAGGAACAGATACGCAGTATTTT,CATSRDSGTDTQYF
.,TRBJ2-2,10,.,TRBV18,TGTGCCAGCAGGGCAAGGGAGCTGTTTTTT,CASRARELFF
.,TRBJ2-7,16,.,TRBV5-1,TGCGCCAGCAGCCCAATAGCAGGGGGGCAGCTCTACGAGCAGTACTTC,CASSPIAGGQLYEQYF
few,TRBJ1-2,16,.,TRBV5-1,TGCGCCAGCAGCTTGGCACAGACAGGCTCACACTATGGCTACACCTTC,CASSLAQTGSHYGYTF
.,TRBJ1-1,13,.,TRBV5-6,TGTGCCAGCCAGCAGGGGCTCAGGACTGAAGCTTTCTTT,CASQQGLRTEAFF
few,TRBJ2-1,17,TRBD2,TRBV10-2,TGCGCCAGCAGTGAGTCGAGACTAGCGGAGCCCTACAATGAGCAGTTCTTC,CASSESRLAEPYNEQFF
.,TRBJ1-3,16,TRBD1,TRBV5-8,TGTGCCAGCAGCCCCGGACAGGGAGGGACTGGAAACACCATATATTTT,CASSPGQGGTGNTIYF
many,TRBJ2-1,14,.,TRBV9,TGTGCCAGCAGCGTAGGGGGAGCCTACAATGAGCAGTTCTTC,CASSVGGAYNEQFF
.,TRBJ2-7,15,TRBD2,TRBV6-1,TGTGCCAGCAAGCGGACTAGCGGGAGGCCCCACGAGCAGTACTTC,CASKRTSGRPHEQYF
once,TRBJ1-2,14,.,TRBV29-1,TGCAGCGTTGACCGGTTTAAAGGAGGCGAGGGCTACACCTTC,CSVDRFKGGEGYTF
.,TRBJ2-2,20,TRBD2,TRBV5-1,TGCGCCAGCAGCTTCTCCCGGACTAGCGGTACCCTCGAGAACACCGGGGAGCTGTTTTTT,CASSFSRTSGTLENTGELFF